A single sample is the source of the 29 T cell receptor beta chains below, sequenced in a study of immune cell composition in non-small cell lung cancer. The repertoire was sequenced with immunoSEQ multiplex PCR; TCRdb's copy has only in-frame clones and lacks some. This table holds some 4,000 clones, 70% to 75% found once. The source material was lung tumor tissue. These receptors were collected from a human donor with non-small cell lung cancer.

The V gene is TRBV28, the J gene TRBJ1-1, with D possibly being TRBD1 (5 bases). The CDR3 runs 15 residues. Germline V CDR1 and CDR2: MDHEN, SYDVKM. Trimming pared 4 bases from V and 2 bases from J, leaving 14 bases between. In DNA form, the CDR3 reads TGTGCCAGCAGTTCCGGGGGAAGTGGTAACACTGAAGCTTTCTTT. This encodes CASSSGGSGNTEAFF.

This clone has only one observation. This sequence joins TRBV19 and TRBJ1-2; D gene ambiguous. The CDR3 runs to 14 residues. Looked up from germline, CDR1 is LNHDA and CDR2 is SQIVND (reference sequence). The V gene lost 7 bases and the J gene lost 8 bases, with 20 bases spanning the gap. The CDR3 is CASNPKVSQVGYTF. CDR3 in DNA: TGTGCCAGTAATCCTAAAGTATCTCAAGTGGGCTACACCTTC.

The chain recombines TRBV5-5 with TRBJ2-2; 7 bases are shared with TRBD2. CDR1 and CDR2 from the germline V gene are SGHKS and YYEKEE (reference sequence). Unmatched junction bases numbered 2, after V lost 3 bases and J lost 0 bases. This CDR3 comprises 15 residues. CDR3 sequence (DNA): TGTGCCAGCAGCTCCGGGACTACGAACACCGGGGAGCTGTTTTTT. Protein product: CASSSGTTNTGELFF.

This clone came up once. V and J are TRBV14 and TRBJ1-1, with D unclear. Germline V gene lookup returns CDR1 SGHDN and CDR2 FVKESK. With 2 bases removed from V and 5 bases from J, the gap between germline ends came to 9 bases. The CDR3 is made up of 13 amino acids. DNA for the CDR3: TGTGCCAGCAGCCAAAGTACTAGAACTGAAGCTTTCTTT. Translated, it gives CASSQSTRTEAFF.

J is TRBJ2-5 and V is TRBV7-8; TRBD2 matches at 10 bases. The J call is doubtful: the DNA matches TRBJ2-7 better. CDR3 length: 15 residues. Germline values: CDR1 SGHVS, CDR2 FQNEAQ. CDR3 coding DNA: TGTGCCAGCAGCTTAGAAGGACTAGCGGACTACGAGCAGTACTTC. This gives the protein CASSLEGLADYEQYF.

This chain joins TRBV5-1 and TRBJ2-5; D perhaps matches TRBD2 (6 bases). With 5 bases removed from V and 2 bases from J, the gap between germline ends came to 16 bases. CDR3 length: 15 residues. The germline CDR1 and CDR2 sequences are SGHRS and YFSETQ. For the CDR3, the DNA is TGCGCCAGCAGTTCCGGTCGAGGAGGGCAAGAGACCCAGTACTTC. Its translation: CASSSGRGGQETQYF.

CDR3 coding DNA: TGTGCCAGCAGTTATACCGGGACCACGAACACCGGGGAGCTGTTTTTT. It yields the protein CASSYTGTTNTGELFF. This rearrangement joins TRBV7-3 to TRBJ2-2; D tentatively fits TRBD1 or TRBD2 (5 bases each). The V end lost 6 bases, the J end lost 0 bases, and 14 bases lay between the germline ends. The length of the CDR3 is 16 residues. CDR1 SGHTA and CDR2 FQGTGA come from the germline V gene. Combining the CDR3 with reference TRBV7-3 and TRBJ2-2 gives the whole variable domain GAGVSQTPSNKVTEKGKYVELRCDPISGHTALYWYRQSLGQGPEFLIYFQGTGAADDSGLPNDRFFAVRPEGSVSTLKIQRTERGDSAVYLCASSYTGTTNTGELFFGEGSRLTVL.

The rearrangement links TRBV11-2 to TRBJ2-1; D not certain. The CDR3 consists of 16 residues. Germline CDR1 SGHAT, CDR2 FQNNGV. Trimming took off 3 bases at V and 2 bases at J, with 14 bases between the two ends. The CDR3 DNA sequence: TGTGCCAGCAGCTTTCGTTGGTTGCAAACCTACAATGAGCAGTTCTTC. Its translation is CASSFRWLQTYNEQFF.

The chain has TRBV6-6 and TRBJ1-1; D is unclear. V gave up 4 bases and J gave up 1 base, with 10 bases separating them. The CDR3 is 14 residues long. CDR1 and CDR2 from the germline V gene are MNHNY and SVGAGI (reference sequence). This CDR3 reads CASSSDPWNTEAFF. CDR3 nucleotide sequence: TGTGCCAGCAGTTCCGACCCCTGGAACACTGAAGCTTTCTTT.

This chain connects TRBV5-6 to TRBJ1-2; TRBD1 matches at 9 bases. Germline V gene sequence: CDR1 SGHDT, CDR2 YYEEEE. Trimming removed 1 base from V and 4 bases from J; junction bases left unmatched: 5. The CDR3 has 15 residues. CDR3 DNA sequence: TGTGCCAGCAGCTTGTTGGAGGGACAGGGCTATGGCTACACCTTC. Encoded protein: CASSLLEGQGYGYTF.

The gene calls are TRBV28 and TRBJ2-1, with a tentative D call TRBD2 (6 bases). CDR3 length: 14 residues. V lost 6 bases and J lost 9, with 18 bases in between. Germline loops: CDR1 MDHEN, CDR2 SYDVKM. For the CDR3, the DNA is TGTGCCAGCAGGGAATCCGGGGTGGGAGGTGAGCAGTTCTTC. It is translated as CASRESGVGGEQFF.

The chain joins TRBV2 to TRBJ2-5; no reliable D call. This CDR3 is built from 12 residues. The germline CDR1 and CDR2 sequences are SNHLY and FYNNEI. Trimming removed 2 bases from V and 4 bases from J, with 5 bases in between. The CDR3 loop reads CASSESRETQYF. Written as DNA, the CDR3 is TGTGCCAGCAGTGAATCGAGAGAGACCCAGTACTTC.

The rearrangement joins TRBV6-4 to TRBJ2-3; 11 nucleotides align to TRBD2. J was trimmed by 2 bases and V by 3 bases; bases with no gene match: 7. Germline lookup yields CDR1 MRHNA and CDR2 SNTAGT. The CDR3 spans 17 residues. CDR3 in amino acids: CASSESPSGRITDTQYF. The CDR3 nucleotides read TGTGCCAGCAGTGAGTCTCCTAGCGGGAGGATCACAGATACGCAGTATTTT.

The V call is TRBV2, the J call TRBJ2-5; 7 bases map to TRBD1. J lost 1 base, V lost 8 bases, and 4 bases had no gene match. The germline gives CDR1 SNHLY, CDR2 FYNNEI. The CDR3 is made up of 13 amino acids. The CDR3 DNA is TGTGCCAGCGGACGGGACAGCCAAGAGACCCAGTACTTC. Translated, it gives CASGRDSQETQYF.

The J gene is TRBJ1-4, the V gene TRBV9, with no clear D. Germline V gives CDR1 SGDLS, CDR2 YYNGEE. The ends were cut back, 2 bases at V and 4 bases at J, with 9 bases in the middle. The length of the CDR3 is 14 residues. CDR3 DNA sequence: TGTGCCAGCAGCGTCAGTCCGGATAATGAAAAACTGTTTTTT. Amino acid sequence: CASSVSPDNEKLFF.

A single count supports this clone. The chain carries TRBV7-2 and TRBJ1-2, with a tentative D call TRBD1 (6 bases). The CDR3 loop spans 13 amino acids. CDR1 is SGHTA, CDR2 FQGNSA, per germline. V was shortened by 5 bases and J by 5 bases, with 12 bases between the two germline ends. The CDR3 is CASSPMGAYGYTF. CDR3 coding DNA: TGTGCCAGCAGCCCCATGGGGGCTTATGGCTACACCTTC. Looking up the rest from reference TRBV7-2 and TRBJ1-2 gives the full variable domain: GAGVSQSPSNKVTEKGKDVELRCDPISGHTALYWYRQSLGQGLEFLIYFQGNSAPDKSGLPSDRFSAERTGGSVSTLTIQRTQQEDSAVYLCASSPMGAYGYTFGSGTRLTVV.

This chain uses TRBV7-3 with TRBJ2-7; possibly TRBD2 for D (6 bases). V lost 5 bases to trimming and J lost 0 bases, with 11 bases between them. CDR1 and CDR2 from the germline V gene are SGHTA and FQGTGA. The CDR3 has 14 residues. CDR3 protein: CASSAGPASYEQYF. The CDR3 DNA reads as TGTGCCAGCAGCGCGGGACCCGCCTCCTACGAGCAGTACTTC.

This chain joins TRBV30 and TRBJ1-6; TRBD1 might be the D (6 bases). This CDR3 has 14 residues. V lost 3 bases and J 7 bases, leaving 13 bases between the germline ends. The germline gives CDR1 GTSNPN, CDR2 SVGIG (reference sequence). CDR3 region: CAWRLAGVNSPLHF. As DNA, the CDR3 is TGTGCCTGGAGATTGGCAGGGGTAAATTCACCCCTCCACTTT.

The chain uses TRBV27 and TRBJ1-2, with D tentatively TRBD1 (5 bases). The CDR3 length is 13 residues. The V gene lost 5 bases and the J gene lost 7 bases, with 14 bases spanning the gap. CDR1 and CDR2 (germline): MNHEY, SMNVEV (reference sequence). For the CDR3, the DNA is TGTGCCAGCAGTGGTCAGGGTGGTAGTGGCTACACCTTC. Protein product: CASSGQGGSGYTF.

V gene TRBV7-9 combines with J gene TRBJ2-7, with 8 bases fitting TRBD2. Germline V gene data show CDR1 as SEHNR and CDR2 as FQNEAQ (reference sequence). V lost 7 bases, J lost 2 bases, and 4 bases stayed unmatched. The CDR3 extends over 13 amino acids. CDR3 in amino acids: CASTDGRAYEQYF. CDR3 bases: TGTGCCAGCACAGACGGGAGGGCCTACGAGCAGTACTTC.

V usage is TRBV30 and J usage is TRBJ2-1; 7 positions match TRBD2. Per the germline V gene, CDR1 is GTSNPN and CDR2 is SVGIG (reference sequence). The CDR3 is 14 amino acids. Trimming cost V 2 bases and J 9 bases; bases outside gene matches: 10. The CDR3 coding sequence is TGTGCCTGGAGTCGACTAGCAATAGGGGTTGAGCAGTTCTTC. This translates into CAWSRLAIGVEQFF.

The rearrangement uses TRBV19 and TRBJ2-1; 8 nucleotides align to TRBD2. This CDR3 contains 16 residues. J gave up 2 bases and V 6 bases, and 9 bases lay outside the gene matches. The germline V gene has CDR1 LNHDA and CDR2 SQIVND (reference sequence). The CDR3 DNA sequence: TGTGCCAGTAGGAGCCCGGGACTAGGGGCCTACAATGAGCAGTTCTTC. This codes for CASRSPGLGAYNEQFF. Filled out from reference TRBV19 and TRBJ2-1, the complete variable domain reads DGGITQSPKYLFRKEGQNVTLSCEQNLNHDAMYWYRQDPGQGLRLIYYSQIVNDFQKGDIAEGYSVSREKKESFPLTVTSAQKNPTAFYLCASRSPGLGAYNEQFFGPGTRLTVL.

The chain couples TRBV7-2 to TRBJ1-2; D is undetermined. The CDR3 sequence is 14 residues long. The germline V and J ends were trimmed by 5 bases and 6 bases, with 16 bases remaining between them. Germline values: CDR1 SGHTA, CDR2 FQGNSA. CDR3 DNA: TGTGCCAGCAGCCCCGACCTGAGAGCCCATGGCTACACCTTC. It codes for CASSPDLRAHGYTF. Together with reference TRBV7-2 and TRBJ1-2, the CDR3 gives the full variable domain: GAGVSQSPSNKVTEKGKDVELRCDPISGHTALYWYRQSLGQGLEFLIYFQGNSAPDKSGLPSDRFSAERTGGSVSTLTIQRTQQEDSAVYLCASSPDLRAHGYTFGSGTRLTVV.

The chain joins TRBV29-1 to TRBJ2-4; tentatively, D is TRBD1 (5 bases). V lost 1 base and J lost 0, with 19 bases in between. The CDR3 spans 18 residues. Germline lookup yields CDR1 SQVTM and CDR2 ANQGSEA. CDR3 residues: CSVEGPLGVSLAKNIQYF. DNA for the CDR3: TGCAGCGTTGAAGGGCCTCTAGGGGTGAGCCTAGCCAAAAACATTCAGTACTTC.

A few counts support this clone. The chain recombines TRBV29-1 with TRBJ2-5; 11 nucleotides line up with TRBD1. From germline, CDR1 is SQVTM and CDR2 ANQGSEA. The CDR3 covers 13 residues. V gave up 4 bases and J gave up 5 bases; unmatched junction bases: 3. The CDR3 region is CSVARDRGETQYF. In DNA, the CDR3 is TGCAGCGTTGCCCGGGACAGGGGGGAGACCCAGTACTTC.

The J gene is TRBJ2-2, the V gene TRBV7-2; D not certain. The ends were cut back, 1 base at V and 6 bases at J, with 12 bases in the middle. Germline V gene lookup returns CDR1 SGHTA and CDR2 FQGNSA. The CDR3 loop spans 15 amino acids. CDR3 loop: CASSLGAGNAGELFF. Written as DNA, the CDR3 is TGTGCCAGCAGCTTAGGCGCAGGAAATGCCGGGGAGCTGTTTTTT.

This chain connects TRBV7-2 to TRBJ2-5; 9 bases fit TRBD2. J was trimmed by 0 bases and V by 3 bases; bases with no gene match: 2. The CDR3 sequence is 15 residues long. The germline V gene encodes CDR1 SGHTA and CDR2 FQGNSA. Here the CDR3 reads CASSFLAGNQETQYF. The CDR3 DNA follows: TGTGCCAGCAGCTTCCTAGCGGGGAACCAAGAGACCCAGTACTTC.

The CDR3 loop reads CAWSVSPEKLFF. The CDR3 DNA reads as TGTGCCTGGAGTGTTTCACCGGAAAAACTGTTTTTT. V usage is TRBV30 and J usage is TRBJ1-4; D uncertain. Looked up from germline, CDR1 is GTSNPN and CDR2 is SVGIG (reference sequence). This CDR3 is built from 12 residues. V was clipped by 0 bases and J by 8 bases, with 7 bases between them.

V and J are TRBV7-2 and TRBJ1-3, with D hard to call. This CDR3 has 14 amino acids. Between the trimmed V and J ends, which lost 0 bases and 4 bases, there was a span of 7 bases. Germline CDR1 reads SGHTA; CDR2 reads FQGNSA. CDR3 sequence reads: CASSLAGLGNTIYF. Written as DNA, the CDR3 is TGTGCCAGCAGCTTAGCAGGTTTGGGAAACACCATATATTTT.